Included here is one T cell receptor beta chain sequence, with context. This sample stems from a study of T cells expressing NK-cell markers. TCRdb reworked the 5' RACE reads into one entry per CDR3 protein, no DNA. In total, the table holds 150,000 to 170,000 distinct CDR3 sequences. CDR3 size: 14 residues. V and J are TRBV12-3 or TRBV12-4 and TRBJ2-1. This TCR was recovered from a woman aged 45-65 years in good health. The material sequenced was blood T cells: a sorted CD56 or NKG2C T cell subset, CD4+ or CD8+ T cells, or bulk PBMC T cells (not recorded which). CDR3 in amino acids: CASSLVSSYNEQFF.